This entry concerns a single T cell receptor beta chain. The record originates from a study of OX40 agonist ivuxolimab in advanced cancers. As for the study in general: In this trial design, patients received ivuxolimab intravenously at 0.01 to 10 mg/kg every 2 weeks. A partial response was reached by three patients: one with hepatocellular carcinoma and two with cutaneous melanoma.

This table comes from immunoSEQ multiplex PCR, and its TCRdb copy is limited to in-frame clones, with some not included. The sample lists around 48,000 clones; 75% to 85% were seen once. The receptor was isolated from an adult with an advanced solid tumor such as melanoma, head and neck, liver or kidney cancer. Sample: CD4+ or CD8+ T cells sorted from blood, taken in a trial of the OX40 agonist ivuxolimab.

The CDR3 region is CASSVGEGLNTEAFF. In DNA, the CDR3 is TGTGCCAGCAGCGTAGGGGAGGGGCTGAACACTGAAGCTTTCTTT. This sequence joins TRBV9 and TRBJ1-1; D may be TRBD1 (5 bases). Germline CDR1 reads SGDLS; CDR2 reads YYNGEE. Trimming took off 0 bases at V and 0 bases at J, with 9 bases between the two ends. The CDR3 covers 15 residues.